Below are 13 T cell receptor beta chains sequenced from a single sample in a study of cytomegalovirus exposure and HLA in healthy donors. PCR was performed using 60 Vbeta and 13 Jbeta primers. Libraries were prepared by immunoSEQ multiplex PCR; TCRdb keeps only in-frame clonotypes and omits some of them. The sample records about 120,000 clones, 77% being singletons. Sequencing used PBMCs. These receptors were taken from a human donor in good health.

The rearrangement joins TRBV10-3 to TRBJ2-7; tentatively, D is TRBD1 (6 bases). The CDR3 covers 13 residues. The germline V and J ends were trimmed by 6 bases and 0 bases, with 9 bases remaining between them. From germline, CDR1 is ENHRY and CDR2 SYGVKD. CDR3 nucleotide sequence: TGTGCCATCAGCAGGGACACCTCCTACGAGCAGTACTTC. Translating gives CAISRDTSYEQYF.

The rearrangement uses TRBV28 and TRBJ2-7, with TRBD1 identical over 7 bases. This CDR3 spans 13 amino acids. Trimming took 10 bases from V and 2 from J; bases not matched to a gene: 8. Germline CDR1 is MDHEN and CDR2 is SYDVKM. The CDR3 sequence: CATETGYTYEQYF. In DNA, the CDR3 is TGTGCCACCGAGACAGGGTACACCTACGAGCAGTACTTC.

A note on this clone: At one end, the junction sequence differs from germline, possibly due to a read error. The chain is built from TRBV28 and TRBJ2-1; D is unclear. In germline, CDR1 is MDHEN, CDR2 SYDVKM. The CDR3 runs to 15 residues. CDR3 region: CASRETGSRTNGQFF. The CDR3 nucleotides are TGTGCCAGCAGAGAAACCGGGTCCCGAACCAATGGGCAGTTCTTC.

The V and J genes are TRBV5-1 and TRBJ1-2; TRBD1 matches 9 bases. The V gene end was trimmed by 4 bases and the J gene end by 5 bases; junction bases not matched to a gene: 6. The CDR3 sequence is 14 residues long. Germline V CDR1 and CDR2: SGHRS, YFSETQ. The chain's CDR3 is CASSTDRGQYGYTF. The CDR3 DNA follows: TGCGCCAGCAGCACGGACAGGGGACAATATGGCTACACCTTC.

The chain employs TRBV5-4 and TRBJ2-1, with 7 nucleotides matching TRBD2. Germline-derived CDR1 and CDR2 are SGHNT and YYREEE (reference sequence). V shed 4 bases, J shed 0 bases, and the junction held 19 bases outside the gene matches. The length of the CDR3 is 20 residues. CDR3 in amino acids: CASSNQEGRGTFSSYNEQFF. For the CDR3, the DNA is TGTGCCAGCAGCAACCAGGAGGGGCGGGGGACCTTTAGCTCCTACAATGAGCAGTTCTTC. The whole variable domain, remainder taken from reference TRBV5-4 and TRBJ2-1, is ETGVTQSPTHLIKTRGQQVTLRCSSQSGHNTVSWYQQALGQGPQFIFQYYREEENGRGNFPPRFSGLQFPNYSSELNVNALELDDSALYLCASSNQEGRGTFSSYNEQFFGPGTRLTVL.

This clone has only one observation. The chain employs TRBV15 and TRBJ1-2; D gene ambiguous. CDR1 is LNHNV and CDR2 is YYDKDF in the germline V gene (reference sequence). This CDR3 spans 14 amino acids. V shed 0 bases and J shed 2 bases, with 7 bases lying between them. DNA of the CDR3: TGTGCCACCAGCAGAGATGCACAGAACTATGGCTACACCTTC. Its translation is CATSRDAQNYGYTF.

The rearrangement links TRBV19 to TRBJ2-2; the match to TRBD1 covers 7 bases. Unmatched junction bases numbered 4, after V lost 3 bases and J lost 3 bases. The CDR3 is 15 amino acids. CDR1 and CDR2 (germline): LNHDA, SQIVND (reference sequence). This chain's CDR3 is CASSITGAYTGELFF. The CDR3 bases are TGTGCCAGTAGTATTACAGGGGCCTACACCGGGGAGCTGTTTTTT. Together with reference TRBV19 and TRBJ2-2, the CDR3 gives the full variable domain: DGGITQSPKYLFRKEGQNVTLSCEQNLNHDAMYWYRQDPGQGLRLIYYSQIVNDFQKGDIAEGYSVSREKKESFPLTVTSAQKNPTAFYLCASSITGAYTGELFFGEGSRLTVL.

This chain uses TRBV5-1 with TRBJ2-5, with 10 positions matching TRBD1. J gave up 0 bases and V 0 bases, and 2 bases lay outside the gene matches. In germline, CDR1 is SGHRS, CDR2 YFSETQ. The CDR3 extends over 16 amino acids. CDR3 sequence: CASSLGTGGYQETQYF. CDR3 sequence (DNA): TGCGCCAGCAGCTTGGGGACAGGGGGGTACCAAGAGACCCAGTACTTC. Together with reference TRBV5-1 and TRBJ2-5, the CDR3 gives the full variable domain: KAGVTQTPRYLIKTRGQQVTLSCSPISGHRSVSWYQQTPGQGLQFLFEYFSETQRNKGNFPGRFSGRQFSNSRSEMNVSTLELGDSALYLCASSLGTGGYQETQYFGPGTRLLVL.

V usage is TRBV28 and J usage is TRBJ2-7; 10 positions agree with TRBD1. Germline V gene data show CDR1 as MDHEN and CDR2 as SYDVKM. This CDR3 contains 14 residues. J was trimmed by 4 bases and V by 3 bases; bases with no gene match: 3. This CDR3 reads CASSLDRGVYEQYF. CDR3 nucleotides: TGTGCCAGCAGTTTGGACAGGGGGGTATACGAGCAGTACTTC.

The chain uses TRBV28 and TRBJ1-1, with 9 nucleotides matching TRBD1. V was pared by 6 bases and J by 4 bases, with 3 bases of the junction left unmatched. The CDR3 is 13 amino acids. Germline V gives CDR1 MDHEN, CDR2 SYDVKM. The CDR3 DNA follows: TGTGCCAGCAGGCGGGACAGGGTCACTGAAGCTTTCTTT. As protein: CASRRDRVTEAFF.

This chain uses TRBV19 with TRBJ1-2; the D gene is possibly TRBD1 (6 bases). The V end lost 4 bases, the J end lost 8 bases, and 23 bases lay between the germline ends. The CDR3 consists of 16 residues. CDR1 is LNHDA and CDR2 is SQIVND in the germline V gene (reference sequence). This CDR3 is CASSTRTAQGVKGYTF. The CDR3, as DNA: TGTGCCAGTAGTACCCGGACCGCACAGGGTGTGAAGGGCTACACCTTC.

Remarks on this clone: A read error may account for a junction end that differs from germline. The CDR3 bases are TGTTCCAGCAGTACAGCCAACTACGAGCAGTACTTC. Amino acids: CSSSTANYEQYF. J is TRBJ2-7 and V is TRBV7-9; D not resolved. This CDR3 is built from 12 residues. Germline CDR1 SEHNR, CDR2 FQNEAQ (reference sequence).

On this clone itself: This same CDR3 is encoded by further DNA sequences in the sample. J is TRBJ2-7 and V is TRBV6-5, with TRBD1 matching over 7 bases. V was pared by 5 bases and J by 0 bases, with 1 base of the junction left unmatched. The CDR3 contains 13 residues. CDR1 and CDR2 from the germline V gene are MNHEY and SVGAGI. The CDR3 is CASSRQGSYEQYF. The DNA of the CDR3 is TGTGCCAGCAGTAGACAGGGCTCCTACGAGCAGTACTTC.